This T cell receptor beta chain is drawn from a study of T cells in tumors after PD-1 blockade. Across the study: Patients received pembrolizumab 200 mg every 3 weeks or cemiplimab 350 mg every 2 weeks. On average, peripheral blood gave 113,528 TCR templates and tens of thousands of unique clonotypes. A subset received ongoing vismodegib 150 mg daily alongside anti-PD-1 therapy.

V lost 1 base, J lost 6 bases, and 6 bases stayed unmatched. This CDR3 has 15 residues. Germline V gives CDR1 SGHTA, CDR2 FQGNSA. Genomic DNA template from tumor biopsies or peripheral blood, about 600 ng to 6,004 ng input. TCRdb's copy holds only in-frame clones and misses some; the assay was immunoSEQ multiplex PCR. The repertoire holds about 20,000 clones, about 77% seen once, with over 20% in the top ten. The chain carries TRBV7-2 and TRBJ2-3; TRBD2 matches 8 bases. The source was PBMCs, collected before anti-PD-1 treatment. The sequence derives from a human donor with basal cell carcinoma. DNA of the CDR3: TGTGCCAGCAGCTTAGTTCGCGGGGGGCGGGATACGCAGTATTTT. The encoded protein is CASSLVRGGRDTQYF.